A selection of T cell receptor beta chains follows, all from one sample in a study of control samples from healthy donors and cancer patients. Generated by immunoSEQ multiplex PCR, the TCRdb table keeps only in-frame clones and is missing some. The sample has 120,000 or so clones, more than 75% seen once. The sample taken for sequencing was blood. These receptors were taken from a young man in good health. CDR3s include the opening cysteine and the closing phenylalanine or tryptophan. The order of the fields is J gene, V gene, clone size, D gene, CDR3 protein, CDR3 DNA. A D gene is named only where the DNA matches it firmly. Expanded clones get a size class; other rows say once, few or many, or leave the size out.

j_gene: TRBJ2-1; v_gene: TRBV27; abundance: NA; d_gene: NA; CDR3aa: CASSSNQFNEQFF; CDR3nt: TGTGCCAGCAGTTCCAATCAATTCAATGAGCAGTTCTTC
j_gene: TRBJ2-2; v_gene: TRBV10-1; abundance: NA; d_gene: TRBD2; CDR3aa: CASSTSGASGELFF; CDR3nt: TGCGCCAGCAGCACTAGCGGGGCTAGCGGGGAGCTGTTTTTT
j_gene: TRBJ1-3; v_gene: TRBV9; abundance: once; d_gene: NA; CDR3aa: CASSVEGNGNTIYF; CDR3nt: TGTGCCAGCAGCGTAGAAGGTAATGGAAACACCATATATTTT
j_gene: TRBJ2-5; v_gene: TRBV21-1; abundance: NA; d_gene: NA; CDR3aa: CARDRARETQYF; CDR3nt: TGTGCCAGAGACAGGGCCCGGGAGACCCAGTACTTC
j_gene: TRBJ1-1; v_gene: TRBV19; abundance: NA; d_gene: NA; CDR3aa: CASSIRTVTQGDTEAFF; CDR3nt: TGTGCCAGTAGTATCAGGACAGTAACCCAAGGGGACACTGAAGCTTTCTTT
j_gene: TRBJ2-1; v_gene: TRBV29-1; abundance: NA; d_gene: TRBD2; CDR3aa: CSVDRGRGGNEQFF; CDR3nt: TGCAGCGTTGATCGCGGGAGAGGAGGAAATGAGCAGTTCTTC
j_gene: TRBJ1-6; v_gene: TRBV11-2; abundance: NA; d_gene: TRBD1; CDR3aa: CASSSGTGNSPLHF; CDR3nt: TGTGCCAGCAGTTCCGGGACAGGGAATTCACCCCTCCACTTT
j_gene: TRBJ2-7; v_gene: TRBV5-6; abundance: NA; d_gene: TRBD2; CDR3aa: CASSPGWTSEYF; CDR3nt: TGTGCCAGCAGCCCGGGCTGGACTAGCGAGTACTTC
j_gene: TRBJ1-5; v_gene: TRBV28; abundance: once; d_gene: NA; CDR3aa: CASTRGQAQHF; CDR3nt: TGTGCCAGCACCAGGGGTCAGGCCCAGCATTTT
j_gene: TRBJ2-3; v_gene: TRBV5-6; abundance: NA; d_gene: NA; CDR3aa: CASSFIRGRSTDTQYF; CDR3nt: TGTGCCAGCAGCTTTATTAGGGGCAGGAGCACAGATACGCAGTATTTT
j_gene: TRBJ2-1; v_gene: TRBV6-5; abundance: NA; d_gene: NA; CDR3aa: CASRALTSSYNEQFF; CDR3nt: TGTGCCAGCAGGGCACTAACCAGCTCCTACAATGAGCAGTTCTTC
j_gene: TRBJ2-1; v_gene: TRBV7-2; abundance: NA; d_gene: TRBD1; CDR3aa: CASTPDRVHNEQFF; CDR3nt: TGTGCCAGCACCCCGGACAGGGTCCACAATGAGCAGTTCTTC
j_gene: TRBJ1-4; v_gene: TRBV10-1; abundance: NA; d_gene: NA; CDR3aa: CASSEGRAKNEKLFF; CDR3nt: TGCGCCAGCAGTGAGGGACGAGCAAAAAATGAAAAACTGTTTTTT
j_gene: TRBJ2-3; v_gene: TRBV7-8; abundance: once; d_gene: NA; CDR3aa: CASSLRATLGYF; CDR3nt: TGTGCCAGCAGCCTCCGGGCCACCTTGGGGTATTTT
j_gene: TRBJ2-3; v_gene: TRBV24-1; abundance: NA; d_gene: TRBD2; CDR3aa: CATSDLSGMGGTDTQYF; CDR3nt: TGTGCCACCAGTGATCTAAGCGGGATGGGGGGCACAGATACGCAGTATTTT
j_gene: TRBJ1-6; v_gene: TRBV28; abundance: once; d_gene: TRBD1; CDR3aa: CASSFGQGFRSPLHF; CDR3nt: TGTGCCAGCAGTTTTGGACAGGGCTTTAGGTCACCCCTCCACTTT
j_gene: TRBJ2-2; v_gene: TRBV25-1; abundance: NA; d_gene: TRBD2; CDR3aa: CASSDSGRASGELFF; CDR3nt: TGTGCCAGCAGCGACAGCGGGAGGGCCTCCGGGGAGCTGTTTTTT
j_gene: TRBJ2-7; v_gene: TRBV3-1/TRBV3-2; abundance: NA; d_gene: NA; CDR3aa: CASSQVGQPSSYEQYF; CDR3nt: TGTGCCAGCAGCCAAGTTGGCCAGCCTAGCTCCTACGAGCAGTACTTC
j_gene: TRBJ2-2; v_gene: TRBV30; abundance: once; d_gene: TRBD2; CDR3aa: CAWSVPGRAEWVNTGELFF; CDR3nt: TGTGCCTGGAGTGTCCCCGGGAGGGCCGAGTGGGTTAACACCGGGGAGCTGTTTTTT
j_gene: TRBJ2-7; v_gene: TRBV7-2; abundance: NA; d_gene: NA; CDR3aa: CASSGRHSGQDPYEQYF; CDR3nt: TGTGCCAGCAGCGGCCGACATAGTGGCCAGGACCCCTACGAGCAGTACTTC
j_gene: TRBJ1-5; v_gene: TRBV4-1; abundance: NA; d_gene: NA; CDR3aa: CASSQQEGQPQHF; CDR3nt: TGCGCCAGCAGCCAACAGGAGGGCCAGCCCCAGCATTTT
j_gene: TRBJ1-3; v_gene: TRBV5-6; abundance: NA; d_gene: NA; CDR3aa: CASSLGNRHTIYF; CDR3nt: TGTGCCAGCAGCTTAGGGAACCGGCACACCATATATTTT
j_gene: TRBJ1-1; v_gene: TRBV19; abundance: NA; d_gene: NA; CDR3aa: CASSPGQSLNTEAFF; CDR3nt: TGTGCCAGTAGTCCTGGACAGTCGCTGAACACTGAAGCTTTCTTT
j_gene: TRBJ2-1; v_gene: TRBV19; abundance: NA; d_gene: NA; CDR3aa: CASSMGGAYNEQFF; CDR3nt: TGTGCCAGTAGTATGGGGGGCGCCTACAATGAGCAGTTCTTC
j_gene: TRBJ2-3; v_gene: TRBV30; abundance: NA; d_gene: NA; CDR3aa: CAWTKITSSTDTQYF; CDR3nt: TGTGCCTGGACTAAGATTACTAGTAGCACAGATACGCAGTATTTT
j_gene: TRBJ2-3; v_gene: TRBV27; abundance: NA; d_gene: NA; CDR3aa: CASSLLGGVPDTQYF; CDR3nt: TGTGCCAGCAGTTTACTGGGGGGAGTTCCCGATACGCAGTATTTT
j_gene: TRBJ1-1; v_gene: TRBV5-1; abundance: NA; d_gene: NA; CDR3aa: CASSNDKNTEAFF; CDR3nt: TGCGCCAGCAGCAACGACAAGAACACTGAAGCTTTCTTT
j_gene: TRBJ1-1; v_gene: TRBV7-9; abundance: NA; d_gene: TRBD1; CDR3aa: CASSARQGIMNTEAFF; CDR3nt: TGTGCCAGCAGCGCACGACAGGGAATCATGAACACTGAAGCTTTCTTT
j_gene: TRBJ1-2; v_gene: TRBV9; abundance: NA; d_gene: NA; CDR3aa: CASSVGGQDGGYTF; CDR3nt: TGTGCCAGCAGCGTGGGGGGGCAAGACGGTGGCTACACCTTC
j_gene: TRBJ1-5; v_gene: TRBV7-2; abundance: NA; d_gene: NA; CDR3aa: CASSSRHDRGRNQPQHF; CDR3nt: TGTGCCAGCAGCTCTCGACACGATCGAGGGCGCAATCAGCCCCAGCATTTT
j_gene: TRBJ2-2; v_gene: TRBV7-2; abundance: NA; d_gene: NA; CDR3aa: CATLPGRVHTGELFF; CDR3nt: TGTGCCACTTTACCGGGACGGGTCCACACCGGGGAGCTGTTTTTT
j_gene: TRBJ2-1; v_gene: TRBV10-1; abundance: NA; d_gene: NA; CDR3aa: CASSHNSRGLFEFF; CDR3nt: TGCGCCAGCAGTCATAATTCTCGGGGGCTATTCGAGTTCTTC
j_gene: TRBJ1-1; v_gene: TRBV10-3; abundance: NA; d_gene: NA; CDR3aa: CAISTDLPGSKAFF; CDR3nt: TGTGCCATCAGTACAGACCTGCCCGGAAGTAAAGCTTTCTTT
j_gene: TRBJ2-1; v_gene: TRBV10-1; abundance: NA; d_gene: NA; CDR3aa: CASSATSKGLNEQFF; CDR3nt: TGCGCCAGCAGCGCTACTAGCAAGGGGCTTAATGAGCAGTTCTTC
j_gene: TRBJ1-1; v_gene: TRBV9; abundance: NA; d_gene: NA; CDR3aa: CASSVGRLNTEAFF; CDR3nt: TGTGCCAGCAGCGTAGGAAGACTGAACACTGAAGCTTTCTTT
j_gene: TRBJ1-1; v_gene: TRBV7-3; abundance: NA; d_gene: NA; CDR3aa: CASAAGRNTEAFF; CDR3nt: TGTGCCAGCGCCGCTGGAAGGAACACTGAAGCTTTCTTT
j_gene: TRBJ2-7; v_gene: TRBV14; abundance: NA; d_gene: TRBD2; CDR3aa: CASSQIAGDYEQYF; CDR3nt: TGTGCCAGCAGCCAAATAGCGGGAGACTACGAGCAGTACTTC
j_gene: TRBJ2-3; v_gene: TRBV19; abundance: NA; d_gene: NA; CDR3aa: CASARTLTGDTQYF; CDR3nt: TGTGCCAGCGCCAGGACCTTAACCGGGGATACGCAGTATTTT
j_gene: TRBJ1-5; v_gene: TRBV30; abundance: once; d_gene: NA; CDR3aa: CAWSVQGTSWSNQPQHF; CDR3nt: TGTGCCTGGAGTGTACAGGGTACCTCTTGGAGCAATCAGCCCCAGCATTTT
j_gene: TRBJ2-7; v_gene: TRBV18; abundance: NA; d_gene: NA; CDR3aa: CASSPDRSYEQYF; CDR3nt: TGTGCCAGCTCACCAGACAGGAGCTACGAGCAGTACTTC
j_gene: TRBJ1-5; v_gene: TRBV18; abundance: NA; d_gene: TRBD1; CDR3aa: CASSLDPGQGRGPQHF; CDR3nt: TGTGCCAGCTCACTCGACCCGGGACAGGGGAGGGGGCCCCAGCATTTT
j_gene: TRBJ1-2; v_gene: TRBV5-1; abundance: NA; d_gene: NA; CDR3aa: CASSLFPRRVKDYGYTF; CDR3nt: TGCGCCAGCAGCTTGTTCCCAAGGAGGGTAAAAGACTATGGCTACACCTTC
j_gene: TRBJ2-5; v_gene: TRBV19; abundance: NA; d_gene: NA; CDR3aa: CASNSPIEETQYF; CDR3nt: TGTGCCAGTAATAGCCCGATTGAAGAGACCCAGTACTTC
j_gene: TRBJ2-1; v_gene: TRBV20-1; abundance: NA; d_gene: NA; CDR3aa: CSGGLYNEQFF; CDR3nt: TGCAGTGGGGGCCTCTACAATGAGCAGTTCTTC
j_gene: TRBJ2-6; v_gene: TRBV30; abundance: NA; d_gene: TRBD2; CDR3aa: CARSGVAGANVLTF; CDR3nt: TGTGCCCGGAGCGGGGTAGCTGGGGCCAACGTCCTGACTTTC
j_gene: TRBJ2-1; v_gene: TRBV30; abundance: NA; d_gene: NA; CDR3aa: CAWSLAKGEFF; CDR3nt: TGTGCCTGGAGTCTAGCGAAAGGGGAGTTCTTC
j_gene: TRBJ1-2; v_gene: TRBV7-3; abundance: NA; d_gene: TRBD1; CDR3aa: CASSLKPGQITYNYGYTF; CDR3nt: TGTGCCAGCAGCTTAAAACCGGGACAGATCACTTATAACTATGGCTACACCTTC
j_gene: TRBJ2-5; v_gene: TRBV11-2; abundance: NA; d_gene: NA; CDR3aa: CASSLVGRETQYF; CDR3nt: TGTGCCAGCAGCTTGGTGGGGAGGGAGACCCAGTACTTC
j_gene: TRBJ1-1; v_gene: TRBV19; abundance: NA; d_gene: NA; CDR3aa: CASSIVRGLDTEAFF; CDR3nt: TGTGCCAGTAGTATAGTCCGGGGACTCGACACTGAAGCTTTCTTT
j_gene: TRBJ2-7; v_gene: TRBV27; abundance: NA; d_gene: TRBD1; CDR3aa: CASSWAGTAGLEQYF; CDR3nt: TGTGCCAGCAGTTGGGCCGGGACAGCTGGACTCGAGCAGTACTTC
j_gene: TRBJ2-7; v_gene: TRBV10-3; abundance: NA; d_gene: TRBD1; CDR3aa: CAISLWTGRMYEQYF; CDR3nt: TGTGCCATCAGTCTCTGGACAGGTAGGATGTACGAGCAGTACTTC
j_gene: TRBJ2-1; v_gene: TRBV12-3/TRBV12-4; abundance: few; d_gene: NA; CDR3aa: CASTLSLEQFF; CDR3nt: TGTGCCAGCACCCTTTCCCTGGAACAGTTCTTC
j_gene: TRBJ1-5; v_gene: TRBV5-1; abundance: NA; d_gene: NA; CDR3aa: CASSLVRGQPQHF; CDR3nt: TGCGCCAGCAGCTTGGTTAGGGGTCAGCCCCAGCATTTT
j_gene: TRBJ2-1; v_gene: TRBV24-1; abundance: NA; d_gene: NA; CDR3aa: CATSDSRQFPEQFF; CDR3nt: TGTGCCACCAGTGACTCTCGACAGTTTCCTGAGCAGTTCTTC
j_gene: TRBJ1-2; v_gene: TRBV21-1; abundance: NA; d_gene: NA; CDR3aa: CASSKRNRVSGYTF; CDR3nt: TGTGCCAGCAGCAAACGAAACAGGGTCTCGGGCTACACCTTC
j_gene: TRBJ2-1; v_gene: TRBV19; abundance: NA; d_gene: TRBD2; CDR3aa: CASSKKGGLAGGMSYNEQFF; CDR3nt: TGTGCCAGTAGTAAAAAGGGGGGACTAGCGGGAGGTATGTCCTACAATGAGCAGTTCTTC
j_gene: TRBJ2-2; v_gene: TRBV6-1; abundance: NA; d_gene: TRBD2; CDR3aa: CASSESGRAIRELFF; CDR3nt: TGTGCCAGCAGTGAAAGTGGGAGGGCCATAAGGGAGCTGTTTTTT
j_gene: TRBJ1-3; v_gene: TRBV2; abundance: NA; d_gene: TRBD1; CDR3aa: CASSYLRRGQGFPHSGNTIYF; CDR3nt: TGTGCCAGCAGTTATCTCCGTCGGGGACAGGGGTTCCCCCACTCTGGAAACACCATATATTTT
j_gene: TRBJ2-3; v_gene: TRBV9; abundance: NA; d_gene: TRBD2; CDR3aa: CASSHTVRGTSGRVGNTQYF; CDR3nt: TGTGCCAGCAGCCACACCGTCAGGGGGACTAGCGGGAGAGTCGGAAATACGCAGTATTTT
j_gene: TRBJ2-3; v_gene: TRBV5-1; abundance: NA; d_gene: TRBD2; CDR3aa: CASSSTSGLSTDTQYF; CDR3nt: TGCGCCAGCAGCTCGACTAGCGGGCTTAGCACAGATACGCAGTATTTT